The sequence of this T cell receptor (beta chain) was determined in a study of regulatory T cells in long-lasting Graves disease. Time point of the sample: newly diagnosed GD, antithyroid drugs for less than 3 months. Following extraction of RNA from PBMCs, that RNA was used to make the TCR library. There are many counts of this clonotype. Researchers made TCR beta libraries by using iRepertoire HTBI primers and running Arm-PCR on CDR3 regions. TCRdb re-derived calls from the multiplex PCR reads in MiXCR, one entry per CDR3 protein. The data show approximately 470,000 distinct CDR3 sequences, roughly 16% seen once. V was clipped by 4 bases and J by 5 bases, with 15 bases between them. The CDR3 spans 14 residues. In germline, CDR1 is LGHDT, CDR2 YNNKEL (reference sequence). The sample was also reused in another study, on T cells in Graves' hyperthyroidism and ophthalmopathy.

The sample was peripheral blood mononuclear cells (PBMCs), taken at new diagnosis, from a patient treated with antithyroid drugs. This TCR was recovered from a middle-aged man with Graves disease. This chain links TRBV3-1 with TRBJ2-7; possibly TRBD1 for D (6 bases). The CDR3 region is CASSRQERPDEQYF. CDR3 coding DNA: TGTGCCAGCAGCCGACAGGAGCGGCCGGACGAGCAGTACTTC.